This TCR beta chain was retrieved from a study of regulatory T cells in long-lasting Graves disease. Study-wide results and caveats: TCR diversity was lower in persistent Graves' patients than in newly diagnosed ones. Persistent disease preferred TRBV28, TRBJ1-2 and TRBJ2-5. Peripheral blood alone, not thyroid tissue, underwent study.

Investigators prepared the TCR beta libraries by applying iRepertoire HTBI primers and Arm-PCR of CDR3 regions. Study processing details: Throughout the samples, researchers identified 55 to 65 TRBV and some 14 TRBJ segments. Using its own MiXCR run on the multiplex PCR reads, TCRdb lists one record per CDR3 protein. The V and J calls were not made by the authors but by TCRdb's processing. This table holds 600,000 to 800,000 distinct CDR3 sequences, about 32% found once. The time point: persistent/refractory GD, antithyroid drugs over 5 years with positive TRAb. Preparation of the TCR library used RNA extracted from PBMCs. This CDR3 has 15 amino acids. The V and J ends lost 5 bases and 11 bases, in that order; junction bases with no gene match: 17. Germline V lookup: CDR1 MDHEN, CDR2 SYDVKM. This clonotype was detected many times. Its antigen remains unknown.

The sample consisted of peripheral blood mononuclear cells (PBMCs), taken when the disease was refractory, from a patient treated with antithyroid drugs. This TCR derives from a female donor with Graves disease. V is TRBV28 and J is TRBJ1-1; 7 bases agree with TRBD1. The CDR3 DNA sequence: TGTGCCAGCAGTCTTAACCCAGGGGTAGGGGGCGTCGCTTTCTTT. It specifies CASSLNPGVGGVAFF.